These 30 T cell receptor beta chains were all obtained from the same sample, sequenced in a study of OX40 agonist ivuxolimab in advanced cancers. Clones were read by immunoSEQ multiplex PCR, and TCRdb kept only the in-frame ones, dropping some. The profile shows more than 30,000 clones, 65% to 85% of them singletons. The sequenced sample was CD4+ or CD8+ T cells sorted from blood, obtained in a trial of the OX40 agonist ivuxolimab. The receptors were gathered from an adult with an advanced solid tumor such as melanoma, head and neck, liver or kidney cancer.

This clone showed up just once. V gene TRBV27 combines with J gene TRBJ2-1, with 14 bases that match TRBD2. After removal of 7 bases from V and 0 bases from J, the junction contained 14 bases not matched to a gene. CDR3 length: 20 amino acids. Per the germline V gene, CDR1 is MNHEY and CDR2 is SMNVEV (reference sequence). The CDR3 loop is CASKKRGLAGAGRSYNEQFF. CDR3 bases: TGTGCCAGCAAAAAGAGGGGACTAGCGGGGGCCGGACGCTCCTACAATGAGCAGTTCTTC.

This clone appeared once. The V call is TRBV27, the J call TRBJ1-1; no firm D call. Germline CDR1 MNHEY, CDR2 SMNVEV (reference sequence). V was pared by 3 bases and J by 8 bases, with 22 bases between. This CDR3 has 16 amino acids. The CDR3 sequence is CASSLALGSNGEEAFF. Here the CDR3 DNA reads TGTGCCAGCAGTTTGGCACTGGGCAGTAACGGCGAAGAAGCTTTCTTT.

CDR3 bases: TGTGCCAGCAGCCCCCGTCGGGTAGCGGGTTCTCAAGAGACCCAGTACTTC. Encoded protein: CASSPRRVAGSQETQYF. The chain uses TRBV9 and TRBJ2-5, with 7 bases matching TRBD2. Germline trimming cut 4 bases from V and 2 bases from J; bases unmatched to any gene: 14. CDR1 and CDR2 (germline): SGDLS, YYNGEE. This CDR3 contains 17 residues.

This chain links TRBV30 with TRBJ1-6; maybe TRBD1 (5 bases). V lost 0 bases and J 13 bases, leaving 13 bases between the germline ends. The CDR3 totals 13 residues. Germline V gene data show CDR1 as GTSNPN and CDR2 as SVGIG (reference sequence). CDR3 DNA: TGTGCCTGGAGTGTACTAGGGGTAGAGCCCCTCCACTTT. It translates to CAWSVLGVEPLHF.

The genes are TRBV7-9 and TRBJ1-3; D not resolved. The CDR3 has 13 residues. The germline V gene has CDR1 SEHNR and CDR2 FQNEAQ (reference sequence). V shed 10 bases and J shed 0 bases, with 10 bases lying between them. The DNA for the CDR3 is TGTGCCAATGACGTTCGCTCTGGAAACACCATATATTTT. It yields the protein CANDVRSGNTIYF.

The rearrangement links TRBV6-5 to TRBJ2-1; 10 nucleotides match TRBD1. V lost 2 bases to trimming and J lost 7 bases; unmatched junction nucleotides: 8. The germline V gene has CDR1 MNHEY and CDR2 SVGAGI. The CDR3 runs 16 residues. The CDR3 DNA reads as TGTGCCAGCAGTTACACCCACGGGACAGGGGTGAATGAGCAGTTCTTC. It specifies CASSYTHGTGVNEQFF.

The J gene is TRBJ1-1, the V gene TRBV5-4; D gene ambiguous. The CDR3 sequence is 14 residues long. Germline-derived CDR1 and CDR2 are SGHNT and YYREEE (reference sequence). Trimming took off 4 bases at V and 1 base at J, with 11 bases between the two ends. CDR3 region: CASSPRRENTEAFF. CDR3 coding DNA: TGTGCCAGCAGCCCCCGACGGGAGAACACTGAAGCTTTCTTT.

The rearrangement joins TRBV21-1 to TRBJ2-3; the D call in the table, TRBD1, was not verified against the DNA. TRBV21-1 is a pseudogene segment. The CDR3 has 18 amino acids. CDR3 amino acids: CASSKTRGRGDSTDTQYF. The CDR3 bases are TGTGCCAGCAGCAAAACCAGGGGCAGGGGTGATAGCACAGATACGCAGTATTTT.

J is TRBJ2-1 and V is TRBV11-3, with 11 bases identical to TRBD2. This CDR3 spans 15 amino acids. Germline V gene sequence: CDR1 SGHNT, CDR2 YENEEA. The V segment lost 5 bases and the J segment 6 bases; nucleotides outside the gene matches: 6. Here the CDR3 reads CASSLSGGAANEQFF. The CDR3 region has the DNA TGTGCCAGCAGCCTTAGCGGGGGGGCCGCCAATGAGCAGTTCTTC.

The chain combines TRBV19 with TRBJ2-6; no reliable D call. Per the germline V gene, CDR1 is LNHDA and CDR2 is SQIVND (reference sequence). V lost 4 bases, J lost 1 base, and 17 bases lay in between. The CDR3 extends over 18 amino acids. CDR3 loop: CASSTIRTRLSGANVLTF. In DNA, the CDR3 is TGTGCCAGTAGTACTATACGGACCCGACTTTCTGGGGCCAACGTCCTGACTTTC.

This clone has only one observation. The rearrangement joins TRBV19 to TRBJ1-5; 7 bases line up with TRBD1. After removal of 3 bases from V and 0 bases from J, the junction contained 14 bases not matched to a gene. The CDR3 loop spans 19 amino acids. CDR1 and CDR2 (germline): LNHDA, SQIVND (reference sequence). DNA of the CDR3: TGTGCCAGTAGTATGGATTTAACAGGGGTGGGGAATAGCAATCAGCCCCAGCATTTT. Translated: CASSMDLTGVGNSNQPQHF.

This chain uses TRBV5-1 with TRBJ1-1; D remains ambiguous. The germline gives CDR1 SGHRS, CDR2 YFSETQ. Deletions cut 7 bases from V and 1 base from J, with 17 bases between. The CDR3 has 15 residues. Here the CDR3 DNA reads TGCGCCAGCGCCCCGACCGCGGGCAAGAACACTGAAGCTTTCTTT. As protein: CASAPTAGKNTEAFF.

The V and J genes are TRBV7-3 and TRBJ2-3; TRBD2 is a possible D gene (5 bases). Trimming took 1 base from V and 0 from J, leaving 11 bases between them. The length of the CDR3 is 16 residues. Looked up from germline, CDR1 is SGHTA and CDR2 is FQGTGA. The DNA of the CDR3 is TGTGCCAGCAGCTTAAGTGGTCGCGGGAGCACAGATACGCAGTATTTT. Translation: CASSLSGRGSTDTQYF. The whole variable domain, filled in from reference TRBV7-3 and TRBJ2-3, reads GAGVSQTPSNKVTEKGKYVELRCDPISGHTALYWYRQSLGQGPEFLIYFQGTGAADDSGLPNDRFFAVRPEGSVSTLKIQRTERGDSAVYLCASSLSGRGSTDTQYFGPGTRLTVL.

The chain joins TRBV27 to TRBJ1-2; 8 nucleotides agree with TRBD1. Germline V gene lookup returns CDR1 MNHEY and CDR2 SMNVEV (reference sequence). CDR3 length: 17 residues. V was pared by 7 bases and J by 7 bases, with 20 bases of the junction left unmatched. For the CDR3, the DNA is TGTGCCAGCACCCCCGTCCAGGCAGGGGGCTCCTTGGGTGGCTACACCTTC. Protein product: CASTPVQAGGSLGGYTF.

This chain joins TRBV19 and TRBJ1-5, with D tentatively TRBD1 (6 bases). V was pared by 4 bases and J by 5 bases, with 15 bases between. CDR1 is LNHDA, CDR2 SQIVND, per germline (reference sequence). This CDR3 spans 15 amino acids. The CDR3: CASSRDDRHHQPQHF. DNA of the CDR3: TGTGCCAGTAGTAGGGACGACAGGCACCATCAGCCCCAGCATTTT.

The J gene is TRBJ1-2, the V gene TRBV11-2, with D perhaps matching TRBD1 (6 bases). The V gene's germline CDR1 is SGHAT and CDR2 FQNNGV. The CDR3 has 16 residues. The V end lost 1 base, the J end lost 8 bases, and 20 bases lay between the germline ends. The CDR3 sequence: CASSLGNYGGAEGYTF. The CDR3 DNA reads TGTGCCAGCAGCTTAGGGAATTACGGGGGGGCGGAGGGCTACACCTTC.

This chain joins TRBV7-2 and TRBJ1-5; D may be TRBD1 (6 bases). Per the germline V gene, CDR1 is SGHTA and CDR2 is FQGNSA. V was pared by 1 base and J by 0 bases, with 13 bases between. The length of the CDR3 is 17 residues. CDR3 loop: CASSLGGGLPSNQPQHF. The CDR3 region has the DNA TGTGCCAGCAGCTTAGGGGGGGGGCTCCCTAGCAATCAGCCCCAGCATTTT.

This clone has only one observation. The J gene is TRBJ2-5, the V gene TRBV14, with D unclear. CDR1 SGHDN and CDR2 FVKESK come from the germline V gene. There are 12 residues in the CDR3. V lost 1 base, J lost 4 bases, and 4 bases lay in between. In DNA form, the CDR3 reads TGTGCCAGCAGCCAAGTGGTAGAGACCCAGTACTTC. Its translation is CASSQVVETQYF. Supplemented by reference TRBV14 and TRBJ2-5, the full variable domain reads EAGVTQFPSHSVIEKGQTVTLRCDPISGHDNLYWYRRVMGKEIKFLLHFVKESKQDESGMPNNRFLAERTGGTYSTLKVQPAELEDSGVYFCASSQVVETQYFGPGTRLLVL.

This sequence joins TRBV5-6 and TRBJ1-2; 8 bases are shared with TRBD1. Germline CDR1 SGHDT, CDR2 YYEEEE. J gave up 8 bases and V 2 bases, and 8 bases lay outside the gene matches. CDR3 length equals 14 residues. The CDR3 coding sequence is TGTGCCAGCAGCTTTAACAGGGGGTCCGGGGGCTACACCTTC. This sequence encodes CASSFNRGSGGYTF.

V is TRBV7-3 and J is TRBJ1-5; weak D call: TRBD1 (5 bases). The V and J ends lost 3 bases and 2 bases respectively, with 20 bases between them. The germline gives CDR1 SGHTA, CDR2 FQGTGA. The CDR3 runs to 18 residues. For the CDR3, the DNA is TGTGCCAGCAGCTTTCGGATCGAAGGGGAATCACGCAATCAGCCCCAGCATTTT. Protein: CASSFRIEGESRNQPQHF.

This rearrangement joins TRBV4-2 to TRBJ2-7; 8 bases map to TRBD2. With V trimmed by 4 bases and J by 4 bases, 9 bases remained unmatched. Germline V gives CDR1 LGHNA, CDR2 YNFKEQ. The CDR3 consists of 15 residues. The CDR3 region is CASSPTPGLAYEQYF. The CDR3 DNA is TGTGCCAGCAGCCCCACCCCCGGACTAGCTTACGAGCAGTACTTC.

The J gene is TRBJ2-1, the V gene TRBV6-4; D not certain. CDR1 is MRHNA and CDR2 is SNTAGT in the germline V gene. This CDR3 region has 13 residues. Deletions cut 4 bases from V and 9 bases from J, with 13 bases between. In nucleotides, the CDR3 is TGTGCCAGCAGTGTACCCTCTACCCTTGAGCAGTTCTTC. This codes for CASSVPSTLEQFF.

The rearrangement uses TRBV10-3 and TRBJ2-7; D may be TRBD1 (5 bases). CDR1 ENHRY and CDR2 SYGVKD come from the germline V gene. The CDR3 runs to 13 residues. V lost 2 bases and J 5 bases, leaving 10 bases between the germline ends. CDR3 loop: CAISERGSHEQYF. For the CDR3, the DNA is TGTGCCATCAGTGAGAGGGGAAGCCACGAGCAGTACTTC.

This chain connects TRBV14 to TRBJ1-1, with D possibly matching TRBD1 (6 bases). The CDR3 length is 16 residues. Germline CDR1 reads SGHDN; CDR2 reads FVKESK. Between the trimmed V and J ends, which lost 2 bases and 1 base, there was a span of 14 bases. The CDR3 DNA reads as TGTGCCAGCAGCCAAATCGCGGAGGGGGGGAACACTGAAGCTTTCTTT. Its translation is CASSQIAEGGNTEAFF.

This sequence joins TRBV6-5 and TRBJ1-5; no clear D. V was shortened by 5 bases and J by 4 bases, with 15 bases between the two germline ends. Germline assignment: CDR1 MNHEY and CDR2 SVGAGI. The CDR3 totals 15 residues. Here the CDR3 DNA reads TGTGCCAGCAGTAGATCGGGGTCTCTAAATCAGCCCCAGCATTTT. Protein: CASSRSGSLNQPQHF.

The count of this clone is one. The rearrangement joins TRBV19 to TRBJ1-4; tentative D call: TRBD1 (5 bases). The CDR3 extends over 16 amino acids. Trimming left V 3 bases short and J 0 bases short, with 11 bases between. Germline CDR1 reads LNHDA; CDR2 reads SQIVND (reference sequence). CDR3 DNA sequence: TGTGCCAGTAGTATCTTCGGGGCGGCAACTAATGAAAAACTGTTTTTT. Protein product: CASSIFGAATNEKLFF.

This clone was seen only once. Other DNA sequences in this sample translate to the same CDR3. The V call is TRBV5-1, the J call TRBJ2-2; D remains ambiguous. V lost 0 bases to trimming and J lost 2 bases, with 5 bases between them. The CDR3 spans 14 residues. Per germline, CDR1 SGHRS and CDR2 YFSETQ. The CDR3 coding sequence is TGCGCCAGCAGCTTGGATGGAAACACCGGGGAGCTGTTTTTT. Encoded protein: CASSLDGNTGELFF.

This chain connects TRBV5-6 to TRBJ1-6, with 8 nucleotides matching TRBD1. Germline CDR1 reads SGHDT; CDR2 reads YYEEEE. The CDR3 consists of 16 residues. Trimming cost V 7 bases and J 0 bases; bases outside gene matches: 6. The CDR3 DNA follows: TGTGCCAGCCAGCGACAGGGGAGCTCCTATAATTCACCCCTCCACTTT. It yields the protein CASQRQGSSYNSPLHF.

The J gene is TRBJ2-5, the V gene TRBV11-2; maybe TRBD2 (5 bases). The CDR3 runs to 15 residues. The germline CDR1 and CDR2 sequences are SGHAT and FQNNGV. V dropped 1 base and J dropped 0 bases, with 9 bases sitting between them. CDR3 protein: CASSLASSDQETQYF. In DNA form, the CDR3 reads TGTGCCAGCAGCTTAGCGAGTAGCGACCAAGAGACCCAGTACTTC.

The V call is TRBV25-1, the J call TRBJ1-4; maybe TRBD1 (5 bases). Germline values: CDR1 MGHDK, CDR2 SYGVNS. The CDR3 is made up of 13 amino acids. Trimming stripped 2 bases from V and 5 bases from J, with 6 bases between. CDR3 in amino acids: CASSEGGNEKLFF. CDR3 DNA sequence: TGTGCCAGCAGTGAAGGGGGAAATGAAAAACTGTTTTTT.